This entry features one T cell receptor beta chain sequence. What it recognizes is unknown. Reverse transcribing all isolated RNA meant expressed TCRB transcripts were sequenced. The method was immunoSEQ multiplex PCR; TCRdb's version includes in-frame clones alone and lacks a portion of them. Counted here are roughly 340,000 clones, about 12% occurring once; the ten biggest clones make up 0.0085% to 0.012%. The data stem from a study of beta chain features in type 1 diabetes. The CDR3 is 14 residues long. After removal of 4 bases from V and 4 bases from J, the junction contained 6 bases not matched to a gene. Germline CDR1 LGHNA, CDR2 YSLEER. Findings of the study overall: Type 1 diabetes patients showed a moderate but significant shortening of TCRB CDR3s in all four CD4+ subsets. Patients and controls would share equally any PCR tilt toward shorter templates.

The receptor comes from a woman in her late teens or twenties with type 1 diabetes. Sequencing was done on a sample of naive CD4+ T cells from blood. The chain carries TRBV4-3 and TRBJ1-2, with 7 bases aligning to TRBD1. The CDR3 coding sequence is TGCGCCAGCAGCCCTGGACAGGCCCCCTATGGCTACACCTTC. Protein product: CASSPGQAPYGYTF.